The 10 T cell receptor beta chains listed next were all sequenced from one sample in a study of blood T cell repertoires in COVID-19. Profiling relied on immunoSEQ multiplex PCR, and the TCRdb table lists in-frame clones only, not all of them. The sample carries approximately 500,000 clones, 88% recorded once. Sample: PBMCs or T cells enriched from blood (not recorded which). The receptors here all came from a woman aged 40 to 50 who had recovered from COVID-19.

This sequence joins TRBV6-5 and TRBJ2-7; 7 bases are a match to TRBD1. From germline, CDR1 is MNHEY and CDR2 SVGAGI. The CDR3 contains 14 residues. The V segment lost 6 bases and the J segment 2 bases; nucleotides outside the gene matches: 7. This CDR3 is CASRAGTETYEQYF. DNA for the CDR3: TGTGCCAGCAGAGCCGGGACAGAGACCTACGAGCAGTACTTC.

This chain joins TRBV5-1 and TRBJ2-1; D is unclear. This CDR3 contains 13 residues. Germline V CDR1 and CDR2: SGHRS, YFSETQ. V was pared by 0 bases and J by 5 bases, with 6 bases between. CDR3 nucleotide sequence: TGCGCCAGCAGCTTGGCCCTAAACAATGAGCAGTTCTTC. Translating it yields CASSLALNNEQFF.

This clone was detected once. The J gene is TRBJ2-1, the V gene TRBV7-2; TRBD1 aligns across 7 bases. V gave up 5 bases and J gave up 12 bases; unmatched junction bases: 16. Germline loops: CDR1 SGHTA, CDR2 FQGNSA. This CDR3 is 15 amino acids long. CDR3 in amino acids: CASSPTLTGMKVQFF. The CDR3 nucleotides are TGTGCCAGCAGCCCCACATTGACAGGGATGAAGGTGCAGTTCTTC.

The rearrangement uses TRBV19 and TRBJ2-5; D possibly corresponds to TRBD1 (5 bases). The CDR3 contains 15 residues. Germline assignment: CDR1 LNHDA and CDR2 SQIVND (reference sequence). Trimming pared 6 bases from V and 8 bases from J, leaving 22 bases between. The CDR3, as DNA: TGTGCCAGTAGCCATCCTACCGGACAAGCCGGTACCCAGTACTTC. This encodes CASSHPTGQAGTQYF.

The V and J genes are TRBV7-9 and TRBJ1-3; D is unresolved. This CDR3 has 17 residues. Germline CDR1 and CDR2: SEHNR and FQNEAQ (reference sequence). The ends were cut back, 1 base at V and 2 bases at J, with 15 bases in the middle. The CDR3: CASSLGAAPRPGNTIYF. The CDR3 DNA follows: TGTGCCAGCAGCTTAGGGGCAGCACCTCGACCTGGAAACACCATATATTTT.

The chain's CDR3 is CASSQAGDRGNEKLFF. CDR3 in DNA: TGCGCCAGCAGCCAAGCGGGAGACAGGGGAAATGAAAAACTGTTTTTT. The rearrangement uses TRBV4-3 and TRBJ1-4; 8 bases agree with TRBD1. From germline, CDR1 is LGHNA and CDR2 YSLEER. The CDR3 contains 16 residues. The V segment lost 1 base and the J segment 5 bases; nucleotides outside the gene matches: 6.

The CDR3 reads CASSSRPITSGRAPTDTQYF. The CDR3 nucleotides read TGTGCCAGCAGTTCTCGCCCAATCACTAGCGGGAGGGCCCCCACAGATACGCAGTATTTT. The chain carries TRBV6-2 or TRBV6-3 and TRBJ2-3; TRBD2 aligns across 13 bases. CDR1 and CDR2 (germline): MNHEY, SVGEGT. This CDR3 comprises 20 residues. The V segment lost 4 bases and the J segment 2 bases; nucleotides outside the gene matches: 15.

The V call is TRBV27, the J call TRBJ2-7, with 9 bases fitting TRBD1. This CDR3 spans 14 amino acids. The V and J ends lost 2 bases and 3 bases, in that order; junction bases with no gene match: 2. The germline V gene encodes CDR1 MNHEY and CDR2 SMNVEV (reference sequence). The CDR3 bases are TGTGCCAGCAGTTTAGGACAGGGGATCTACGAGCAGTACTTC. Protein: CASSLGQGIYEQYF.

In its sample, this clone was seen many times. This chain joins TRBV27 and TRBJ1-5; 7 bases are a match to TRBD1. Germline V lookup: CDR1 MNHEY, CDR2 SMNVEV (reference sequence). The CDR3 consists of 20 residues. V dropped 5 bases and J dropped 1; count of bases not matched to a gene: 20. CDR3 sequence reads: CASSPGRGTDLSVSNQPQHF. CDR3 DNA sequence: TGTGCCAGCAGTCCGGGAAGGGGGACAGACCTGTCCGTAAGCAATCAGCCCCAGCATTTT.

Written as DNA, the CDR3 is TGTGCCAACGGGGGGGGTCCAGAGACCCAGTACTTC. Residues: CANGGGPETQYF. This sequence joins TRBV10-3 and TRBJ2-5; 8 bases agree with TRBD2. Losses at the gene ends were 10 bases for V and 4 bases for J; bases not matched to a gene: 5. CDR3 length: 12 residues. The germline V gene has CDR1 ENHRY and CDR2 SYGVKD.